The subject of this entry is one T cell receptor beta chain. It lacks a known antigen. Base qualities were left out, and no much larger clone turns up one base away. The entry originates in a study of T cell changes during pregnancy in multiple sclerosis (dated by TCRdb to the late 2010s). Context from the whole study: In women with multiple sclerosis, the researchers looked at how the T cell repertoire shifted as pregnancy progressed.

Library prep was done by the immunoSEQ multiplex PCR assay. TCRdb re-hosts the immuneACCESS table, in-frame sequences only. Its copies lack some clones; in the studies checked, an unresolved V gene accounts for under half of them, and the cause for the rest is not known. This sample is represented by roughly 42,000 clones; more than 85% of them were singletons. Around 6.7% of the sample lies in the top ten. The CDR3 sequence holds 16 residues, the cysteine and phenylalanine included. CDR3 DNA only is kept here, 48 bases in frame from base 1. V sheds 1 base and J sheds 5 bases, leaving 17 bases between their ends. CDR1 LGHNT and CDR2 FRNRAP are derived from the germline V gene.

The rearranged segments are TRBV12-5 and TRBJ2-5; the D region possibly corresponds to TRBD2 (6 bases align). The clonotype originates from a female donor with multiple sclerosis, enrolled in a pregnancy study. The input for sequencing was CD8+ T cells from peripheral blood mononuclear cells, taken in the third trimester of pregnancy. In nucleotide form, the sequence is TGTGCTAGTGGTTTGGCCGGGGGTGGAGTGTTCGAGACCCAGTACTTC. Protein translation: CASGLAGGGVFETQYF.